The present entry profiles one TCR beta chain with its context. From the 5' RACE reads, TCRdb called clonotypes with MiXCR, one entry per CDR3 protein. Of more than 400,000 distinct CDR3 sequences listed, roughly 15% are singletons. This CDR3 has 16 amino acids. V was trimmed by 4 bases and J by 3 bases, leaving 17 bases between them. Germline V gene data show CDR1 as LGHDT and CDR2 as YNNKEL (reference sequence). These data belong to a study of identical twins. These data are also associated with another study on yellow fever vaccine responses in identical twins.

The chain links TRBV3-1 to TRBJ2-3; D may correspond to TRBD1 or TRBD2 (6 bases each). The sample was CD4+ T cells sorted from blood. This TCR was recovered from a young woman in good health. This CDR3 is CASSRVMGAGTDTQYF. The CDR3 DNA is TGTGCCAGCAGCCGGGTTATGGGGGCGGGGACAGATACGCAGTATTTT.